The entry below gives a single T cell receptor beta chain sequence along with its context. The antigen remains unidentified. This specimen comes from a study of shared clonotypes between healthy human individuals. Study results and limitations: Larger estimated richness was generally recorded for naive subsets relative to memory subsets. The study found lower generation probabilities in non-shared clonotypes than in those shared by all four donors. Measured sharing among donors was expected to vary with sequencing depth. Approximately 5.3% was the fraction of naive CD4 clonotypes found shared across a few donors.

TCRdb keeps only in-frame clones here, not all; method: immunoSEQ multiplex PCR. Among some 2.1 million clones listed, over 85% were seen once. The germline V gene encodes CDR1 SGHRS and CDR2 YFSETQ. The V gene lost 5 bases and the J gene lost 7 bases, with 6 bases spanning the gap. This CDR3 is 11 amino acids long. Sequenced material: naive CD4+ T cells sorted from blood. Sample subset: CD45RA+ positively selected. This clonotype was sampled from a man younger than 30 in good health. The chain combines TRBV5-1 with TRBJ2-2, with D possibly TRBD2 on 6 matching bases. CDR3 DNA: TGCGCCAGCAGGGAGGGCGGGGAGCTGTTTTTT. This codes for CASREGGELFF.